This TCR beta chain was recovered during a study of resident and recirculating memory T cells in vitiligo. Notes on the study in general: Non-conserved TCRs across sites and patients suggested distinct clones per lesion.

The data were produced by immunoSEQ multiplex PCR, yet TCRdb's version contains in-frame clones alone and is incomplete. The sample has 40,000 to 45,000 clones; about nine tenths are singletons. V lost 3 bases and J lost 2; bases outside the gene matches: 6. Germline lookup yields CDR1 SGDLS and CDR2 YYNGEE. The CDR3 extends over 16 amino acids. Points on this clone: As yet, its antigen is unknown.

No vitiligo treatment was given during the prior three months. Specimen: blood. The sequence was obtained from a male donor with vitiligo. This rearrangement joins TRBV9 to TRBJ2-7; TRBD2 matches 12 bases. For the CDR3, the DNA is TGTGCCAGCAGCGCAAACCTAGCGGGGGGGACCTACGAGCAGTACTTC. Amino acid sequence: CASSANLAGGTYEQYF.